This is a list of T cell receptor beta chains from one sample in a study of blood T cell repertoires in COVID-19. Produced via immunoSEQ multiplex PCR; TCRdb's table is partial and in-frame only. The table has under 250,000 clones, roughly 80% seen once. Source material: peripheral blood. The receptors derive from a woman aged 30 to 39 who had recovered from COVID-19. Both conserved end residues are part of each CDR3. Fields, in order: J gene, clone size, V gene, D gene, CDR3 protein, CDR3 DNA. D genes are given only for firm matches. Size values are once, few and many counts, or a class for expanded clones, and some rows have none.

J: TRBJ2-3
size: .
V: TRBV7-9
D: .
CDR3: CASSLGSGSGTDTQYF
DNA: TGTGCCAGCAGCTTAGGGTCCGGTTCGGGCACAGATACGCAGTATTTT

J: TRBJ1-6
size: once
V: TRBV9
D: .
CDR3: CASSALNSPLHF
DNA: TGTGCCAGCAGCGCTCTTAATTCACCCCTCCACTTT

J: TRBJ1-1
size: .
V: TRBV15
D: .
CDR3: CATNEMGGGTEAFF
DNA: TGTGCCACCAACGAGATGGGAGGAGGCACTGAAGCTTTCTTT

J: TRBJ2-1
size: .
V: TRBV12-5
D: TRBD2
CDR3: CASGSQMVAGDLVNEQFF
DNA: TGTGCTAGTGGTTCTCAGATGGTAGCGGGAGACTTGGTGAATGAGCAGTTCTTC

J: TRBJ1-1
size: .
V: TRBV7-3
D: TRBD1
CDR3: CASSFLGQAGEAFF
DNA: TGTGCCAGCAGCTTCCTCGGACAGGCCGGGGAAGCTTTCTTT

J: TRBJ2-1
size: many
V: TRBV5-1
D: TRBD2
CDR3: CASSPQTSSNEQFF
DNA: TGCGCCAGCAGCCCCCAGACTAGCTCCAATGAGCAGTTCTTC

J: TRBJ2-7
size: .
V: TRBV9
D: .
CDR3: CASSVSDDEQYF
DNA: TGTGCCAGCAGCGTCAGTGATGACGAGCAGTACTTC

J: TRBJ2-7
size: .
V: TRBV28
D: .
CDR3: CASTIPAETSQQYF
DNA: TGTGCCAGCACCATTCCGGCGGAAACCTCCCAGCAGTACTTC

J: TRBJ2-1
size: .
V: TRBV28
D: .
CDR3: CASTTTGRGYNEQFF
DNA: TGTGCCAGCACCACAACAGGGAGAGGGTACAATGAGCAGTTCTTC

J: TRBJ2-1
size: .
V: TRBV19
D: TRBD2
CDR3: CASSWGLWTSGSRPNEQFF
DNA: TGTGCCAGTAGTTGGGGTTTGTGGACTAGCGGGAGTCGTCCCAATGAGCAGTTCTTC